The 2 T cell receptor beta chains below were found in one sample sequenced in a study of T cell repertoires in cytomegalovirus infection. One entry per CDR3 protein results from TCRdb running MiXCR on the reads. The data hold some 230,000 distinct CDR3 sequences, with 22% observed a single time. Material: CD8+ T cells from PBMCs. All receptors derive from a human donor in good health (CMV status not recorded). Some clones in this sample may be carry-over from other donors' samples.

This clonotype was observed a handful of times. The chain has TRBV6-6 and TRBJ1-1, with 7 bases matching TRBD1. The germline V gene encodes CDR1 MNHNY and CDR2 SVGAGI (reference sequence). After removal of 4 bases from V and 11 bases from J, the junction contained 7 bases not matched to a gene. The CDR3 sequence is 12 residues long. The CDR3 protein is CASSSDRVYAFF. Written as DNA, the CDR3 is TGTGCCAGCAGTTCTGACAGGGTGTATGCTTTCTTT.

The rearrangement links TRBV5-6 to TRBJ2-7; D may be TRBD1 (6 bases). CDR3 length equals 15 residues. Looked up from germline, CDR1 is SGHDT and CDR2 is YYEEEE. Trimming cost V 4 bases and J 3 bases, with 17 bases left between them. DNA of the CDR3: TGTGCCAGCAGCGGGGGCAGGGGTAGAATCTACGAGCAGTACTTC. This codes for CASSGGRGRIYEQYF.